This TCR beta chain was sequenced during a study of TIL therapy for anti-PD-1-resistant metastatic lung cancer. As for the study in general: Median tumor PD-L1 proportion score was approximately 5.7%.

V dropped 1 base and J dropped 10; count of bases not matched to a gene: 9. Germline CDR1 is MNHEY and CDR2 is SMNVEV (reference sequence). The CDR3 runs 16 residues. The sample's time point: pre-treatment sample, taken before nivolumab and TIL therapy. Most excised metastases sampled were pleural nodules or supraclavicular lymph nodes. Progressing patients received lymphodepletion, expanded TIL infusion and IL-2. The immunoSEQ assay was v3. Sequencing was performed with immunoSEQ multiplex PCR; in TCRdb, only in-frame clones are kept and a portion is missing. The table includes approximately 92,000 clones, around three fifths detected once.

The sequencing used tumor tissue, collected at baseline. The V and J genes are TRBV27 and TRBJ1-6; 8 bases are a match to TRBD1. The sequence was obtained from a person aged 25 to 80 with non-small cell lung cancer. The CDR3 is CASSLYQGARHSPLHF. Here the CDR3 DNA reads TGTGCCAGCAGTTTATACCAGGGGGCGAGACACTCACCCCTCCACTTT.